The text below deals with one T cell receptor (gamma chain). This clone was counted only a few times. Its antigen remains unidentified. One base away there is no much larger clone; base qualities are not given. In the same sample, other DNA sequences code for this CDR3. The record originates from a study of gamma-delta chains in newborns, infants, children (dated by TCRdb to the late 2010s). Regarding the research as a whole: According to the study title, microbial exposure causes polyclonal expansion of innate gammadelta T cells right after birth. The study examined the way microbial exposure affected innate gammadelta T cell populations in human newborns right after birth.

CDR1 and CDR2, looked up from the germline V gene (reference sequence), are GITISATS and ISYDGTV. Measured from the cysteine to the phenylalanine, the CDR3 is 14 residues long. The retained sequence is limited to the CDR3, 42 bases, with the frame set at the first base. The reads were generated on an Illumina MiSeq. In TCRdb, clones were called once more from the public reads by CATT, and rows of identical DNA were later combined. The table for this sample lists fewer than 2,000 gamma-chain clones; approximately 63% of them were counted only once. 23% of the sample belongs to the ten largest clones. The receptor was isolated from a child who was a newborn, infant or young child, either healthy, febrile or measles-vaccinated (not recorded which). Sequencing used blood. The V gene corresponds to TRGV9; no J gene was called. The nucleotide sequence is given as TGTGCCTTGTGGCAAGAGTTGGGCAAAAAAATAAAGGTATTT. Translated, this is CALWQELGKKIKVF.